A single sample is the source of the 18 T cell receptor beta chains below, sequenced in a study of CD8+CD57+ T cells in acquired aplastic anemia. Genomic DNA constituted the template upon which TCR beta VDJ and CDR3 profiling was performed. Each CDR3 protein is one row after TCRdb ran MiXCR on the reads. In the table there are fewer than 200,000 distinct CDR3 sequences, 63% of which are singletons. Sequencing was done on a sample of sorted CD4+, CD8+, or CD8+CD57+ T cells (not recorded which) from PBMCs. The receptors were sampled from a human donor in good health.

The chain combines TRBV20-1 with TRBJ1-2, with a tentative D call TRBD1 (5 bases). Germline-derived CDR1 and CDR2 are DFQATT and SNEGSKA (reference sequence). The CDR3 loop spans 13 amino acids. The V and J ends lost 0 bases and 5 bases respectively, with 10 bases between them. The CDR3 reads CSARDRPGYGYTF. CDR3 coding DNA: TGCAGTGCTAGAGATAGGCCAGGGTATGGCTACACCTTC.

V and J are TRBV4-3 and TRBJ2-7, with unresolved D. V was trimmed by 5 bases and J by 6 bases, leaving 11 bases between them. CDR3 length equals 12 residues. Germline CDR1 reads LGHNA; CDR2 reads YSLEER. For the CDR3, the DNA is TGCGCCAGCAGCTCCAGAGCCCCCGAGCAGTACTTC. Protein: CASSSRAPEQYF.

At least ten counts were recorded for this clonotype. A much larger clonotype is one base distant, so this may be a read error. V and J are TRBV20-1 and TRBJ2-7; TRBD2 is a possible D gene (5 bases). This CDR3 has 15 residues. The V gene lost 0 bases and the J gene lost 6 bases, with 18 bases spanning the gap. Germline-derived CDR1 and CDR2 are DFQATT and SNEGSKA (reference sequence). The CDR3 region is CSARDLLNGNCEQYF. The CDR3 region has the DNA TGCAGTGCTAGAGATCTCTTGAACGGGAACTGCGAGCAGTACTTC.

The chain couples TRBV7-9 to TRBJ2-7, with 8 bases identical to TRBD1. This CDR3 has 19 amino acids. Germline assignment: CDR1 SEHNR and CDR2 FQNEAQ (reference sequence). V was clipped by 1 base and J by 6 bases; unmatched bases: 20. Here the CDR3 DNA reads TGTGCCAGCAGCTTAGTGGTGCTGACAGGGGCGAGGGGTCGGGGCGAGCAGTACTTC. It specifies CASSLVVLTGARGRGEQYF.

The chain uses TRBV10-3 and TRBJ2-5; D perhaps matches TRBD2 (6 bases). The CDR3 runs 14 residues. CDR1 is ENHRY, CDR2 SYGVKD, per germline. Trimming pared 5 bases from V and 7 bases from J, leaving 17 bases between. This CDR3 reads CAISPGTERVTQYF. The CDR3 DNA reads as TGTGCCATCAGTCCCGGGACCGAGCGGGTGACCCAGTACTTC.

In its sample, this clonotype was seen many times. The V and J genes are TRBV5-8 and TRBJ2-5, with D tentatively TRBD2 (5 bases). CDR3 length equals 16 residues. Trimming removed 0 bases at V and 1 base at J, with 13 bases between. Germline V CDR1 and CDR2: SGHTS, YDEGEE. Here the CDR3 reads CASSLGGFEVQETQYF. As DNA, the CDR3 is TGTGCCAGCAGCTTGGGAGGGTTTGAGGTCCAAGAGACCCAGTACTTC.

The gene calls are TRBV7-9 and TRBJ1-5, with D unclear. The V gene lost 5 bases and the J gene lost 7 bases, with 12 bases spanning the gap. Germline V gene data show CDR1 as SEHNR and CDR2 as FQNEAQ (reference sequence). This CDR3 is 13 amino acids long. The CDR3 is CASSPKSGQPQHF. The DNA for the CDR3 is TGTGCCAGCAGCCCCAAGAGCGGGCAGCCCCAGCATTTT.

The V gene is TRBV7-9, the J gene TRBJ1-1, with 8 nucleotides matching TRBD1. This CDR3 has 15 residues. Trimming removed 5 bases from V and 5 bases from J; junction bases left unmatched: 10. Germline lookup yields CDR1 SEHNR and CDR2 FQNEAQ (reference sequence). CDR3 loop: CASSLLTGGGTEAFF. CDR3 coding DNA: TGTGCCAGCAGCCTCCTTACAGGGGGTGGGACTGAAGCTTTCTTT.

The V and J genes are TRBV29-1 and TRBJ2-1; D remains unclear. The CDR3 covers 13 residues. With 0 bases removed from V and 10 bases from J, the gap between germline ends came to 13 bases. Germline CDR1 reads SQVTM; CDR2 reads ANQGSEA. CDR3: CSVEDDISYEQFF. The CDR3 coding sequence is TGCAGCGTTGAAGACGACATCTCCTACGAGCAGTTCTTC.

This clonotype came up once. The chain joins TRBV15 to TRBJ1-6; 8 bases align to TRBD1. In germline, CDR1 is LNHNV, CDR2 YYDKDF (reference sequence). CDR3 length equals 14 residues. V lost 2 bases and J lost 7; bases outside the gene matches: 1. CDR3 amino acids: CATSRQGANSPLHF. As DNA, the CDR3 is TGTGCCACCAGCAGACAGGGGGCAAATTCACCCCTCCACTTT.

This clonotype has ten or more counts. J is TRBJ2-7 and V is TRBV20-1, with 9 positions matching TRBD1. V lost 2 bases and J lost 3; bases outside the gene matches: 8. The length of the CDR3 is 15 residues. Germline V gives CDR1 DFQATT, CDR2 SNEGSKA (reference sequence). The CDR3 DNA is TGCAGTGCTAGACCGGGACAGGGTCCCGACTACGAGCAGTACTTC. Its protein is CSARPGQGPDYEQYF.

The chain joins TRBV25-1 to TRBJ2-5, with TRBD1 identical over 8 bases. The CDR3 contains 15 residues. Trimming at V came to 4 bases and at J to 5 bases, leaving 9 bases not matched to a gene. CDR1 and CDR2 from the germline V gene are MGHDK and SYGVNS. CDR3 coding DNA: TGTGCCAGCAGTGGAGGGACAGGTTACGTTGAGACCCAGTACTTC. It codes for CASSGGTGYVETQYF.

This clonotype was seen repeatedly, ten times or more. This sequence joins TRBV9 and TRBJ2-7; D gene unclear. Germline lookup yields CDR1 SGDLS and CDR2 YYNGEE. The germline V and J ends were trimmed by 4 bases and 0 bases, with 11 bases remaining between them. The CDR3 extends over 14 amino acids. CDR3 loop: CASSPSLNSYEQYF. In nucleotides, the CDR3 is TGTGCCAGCAGCCCCAGCCTAAACTCCTACGAGCAGTACTTC.

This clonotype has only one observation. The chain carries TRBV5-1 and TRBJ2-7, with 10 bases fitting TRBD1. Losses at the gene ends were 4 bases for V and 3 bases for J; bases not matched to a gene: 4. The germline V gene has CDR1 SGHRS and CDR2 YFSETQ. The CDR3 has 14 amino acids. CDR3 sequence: CASSPGDRGYEQYF. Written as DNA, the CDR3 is TGCGCCAGCAGCCCAGGGGACAGGGGCTACGAGCAGTACTTC. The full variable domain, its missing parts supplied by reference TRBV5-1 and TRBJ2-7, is KAGVTQTPRYLIKTRGQQVTLSCSPISGHRSVSWYQQTPGQGLQFLFEYFSETQRNKGNFPGRFSGRQFSNSRSEMNVSTLELGDSALYLCASSPGDRGYEQYFGPGTRLTVT.

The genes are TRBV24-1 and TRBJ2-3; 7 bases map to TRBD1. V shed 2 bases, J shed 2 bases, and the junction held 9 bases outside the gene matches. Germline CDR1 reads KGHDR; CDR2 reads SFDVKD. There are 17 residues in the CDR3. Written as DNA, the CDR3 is TGTGCCACCAGTGATTCGTGGACAGGACGGTTCACAGATACGCAGTATTTT. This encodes CATSDSWTGRFTDTQYF.

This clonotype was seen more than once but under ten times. The CDR3 reads CATSRDRGTGRHEQYF. As DNA, the CDR3 is TGTGCCACCAGCAGAGATCGCGGGACAGGTCGACACGAGCAGTACTTC. The chain is built from TRBV15 and TRBJ2-7, with 8 bases that match TRBD1. The CDR3 length is 16 residues. V gave up 0 bases and J gave up 5 bases; unmatched junction bases: 9. The V gene's germline CDR1 is LNHNV and CDR2 YYDKDF (reference sequence).

The CDR3 DNA sequence: TGTGCCAGCGGACGGACAGGGCCCGGGGAGACCCAGTACTTC. Translating it yields CASGRTGPGETQYF. The genes are TRBV2 and TRBJ2-5; 8 bases align to TRBD1. V lost 8 bases and J lost 5; bases outside the gene matches: 10. Germline V gene sequence: CDR1 SNHLY, CDR2 FYNNEI. The CDR3 consists of 14 residues.

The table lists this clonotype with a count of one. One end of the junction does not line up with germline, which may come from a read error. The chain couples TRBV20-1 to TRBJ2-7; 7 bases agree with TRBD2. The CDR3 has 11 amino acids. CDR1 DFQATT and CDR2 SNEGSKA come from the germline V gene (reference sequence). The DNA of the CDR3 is TGCATTGCTATAGCGGGTTACGAGCAGAACTTC. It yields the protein CIAIAGYEQNF.